This T cell receptor (beta chain) was retrieved from a study of identical twins. General study findings and limits: Conclusions relied on cross-sectional statistical analysis, not following the same donors.

A universal primer site was added by template switching, and unique molecular identifiers were carried by the cDNA. Each CDR3 protein is one row after TCRdb ran MiXCR on the 5' RACE reads. The sample shows 1.5 million or so distinct CDR3 sequences, roughly 35% of them seen only once. Every donor was a healthy Caucasian. The CDR3 is made up of 15 amino acids. V dropped 3 bases and J dropped 1 base, with 15 bases sitting between them. CDR1 and CDR2 (germline): DFQATT, SNEGSKA (reference sequence). This clonotype was seen only once. What it binds is not known. Sample: cord blood. The rearrangement uses TRBV20-1 and TRBJ1-2, with a possible D match to TRBD1 (5 bases). This sequence was found in a newborn girl in good health. CDR3 DNA sequence: TGCAGTGCTAGTGGGTCCACAGGAGATAACTATGGCTACACCTTC. Its translation is CSASGSTGDNYGYTF.